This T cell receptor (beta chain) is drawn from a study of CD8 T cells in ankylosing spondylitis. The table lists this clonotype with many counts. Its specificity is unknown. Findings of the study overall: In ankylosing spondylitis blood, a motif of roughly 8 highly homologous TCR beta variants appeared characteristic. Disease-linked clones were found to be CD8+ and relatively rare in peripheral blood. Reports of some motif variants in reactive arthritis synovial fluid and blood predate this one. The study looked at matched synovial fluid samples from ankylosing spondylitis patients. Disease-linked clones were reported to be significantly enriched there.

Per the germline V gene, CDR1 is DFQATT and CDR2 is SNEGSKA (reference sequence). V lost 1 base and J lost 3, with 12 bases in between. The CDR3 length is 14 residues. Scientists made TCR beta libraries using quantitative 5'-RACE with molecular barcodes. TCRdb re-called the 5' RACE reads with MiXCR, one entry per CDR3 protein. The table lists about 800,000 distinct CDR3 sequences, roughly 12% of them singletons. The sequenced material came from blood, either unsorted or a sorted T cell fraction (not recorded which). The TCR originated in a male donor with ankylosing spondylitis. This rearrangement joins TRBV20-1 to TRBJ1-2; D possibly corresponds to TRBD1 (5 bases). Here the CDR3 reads CSARGTPDYYGYTF. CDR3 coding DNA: TGCAGTGCTAGAGGGACACCGGATTACTATGGCTACACCTTC.